A selection of T cell receptor beta chains follows, all from one sample in a study of regulatory T cells in long-lasting Graves disease. TCRdb itself ran the multiplex PCR reads through MiXCR, one entry per CDR3 protein. The repertoire holds around 450,000 distinct CDR3 sequences, with 20% to 25% as singletons. The material was peripheral blood mononuclear cells (PBMCs), obtained when the disease was refractory, from a patient treated with antithyroid drugs. The receptor source for this set is a female donor with Graves disease. Both conserved end residues are part of each CDR3.

J,length,V,CDR3
TRBJ1-5,12,TRBV6-9,CASSFLGKPQHF
TRBJ1-5,14,TRBV15,CATSRERDGQPQHF
TRBJ2-5,15,TRBV24-1,CATSEATGSGETQYF
TRBJ2-4,14,TRBV3-1,CASSQGGEENIQYF
TRBJ2-5,15,TRBV20-1,CSARDPLAGEETQYF
TRBJ1-2,13,TRBV24-1,CATSDWELQGYTF
TRBJ1-4,13,TRBV12-3/TRBV12-4,CASRRGDDEKLFF
TRBJ2-2,15,TRBV27,CASSLAGGRIGELFF
TRBJ1-1,14,TRBV6-2/TRBV6-3,CASSYETGGTEAFF
TRBJ1-5,15,TRBV19,CASSPIADSNQPQHF
TRBJ2-1,13,TRBV5-1,CASSLGIHNEQFF
TRBJ2-5,15,TRBV7-9,CASSLTRTSGETQYF
TRBJ1-2,15,TRBV19,CASSISGGTNYGYTF